The 25 T cell receptor beta chains below were found in one sample sequenced in a study of CD8 T cells in Susac syndrome. Random hexamers were used to reverse transcribe roughly 0.5 to 1 ug of RNA. MiXCR, run by TCRdb on the immunoSEQ multiplex PCR reads, gives a single entry per CDR3 protein. In the table there are some 170,000 distinct CDR3 sequences, 94% of which are singletons. Sequencing was performed on CD4+ T cells from PBMCs. These receptors were obtained from a human donor with multiple sclerosis.

This rearrangement joins TRBV6-5 to TRBJ1-1, with D possibly matching TRBD1 (5 bases). V was cut by 1 base and J by 1 base, with 10 bases left in between. The CDR3 spans 15 residues. Germline V lookup: CDR1 MNHEY, CDR2 SVGAGI. CDR3: CASSYLGGSNTEAFF. In nucleotides, the CDR3 is TGTGCCAGCAGTTACTTGGGGGGATCGAACACTGAAGCTTTCTTT.

The rearrangement uses TRBV5-4 and TRBJ2-3; 8 positions match TRBD1. The V gene end was trimmed by 1 base and the J gene end by 5 bases; junction bases not matched to a gene: 3. This CDR3 is 14 amino acids long. Germline-derived CDR1 and CDR2 are SGHNT and YYREEE (reference sequence). The CDR3 protein is CASSLRTGQDTQYF. As DNA, the CDR3 is TGTGCCAGCAGCTTGAGGACAGGGCAAGATACGCAGTATTTT.

J is TRBJ2-2 and V is TRBV5-1; tentatively, D is TRBD2 (5 bases). CDR1 is SGHRS and CDR2 is YFSETQ in the germline V gene. Trimming cost V 2 bases and J 0 bases, with 8 bases left between them. The CDR3 is 15 residues long. CDR3 sequence (DNA): TGCGCCAGCAGCTTCGGGGTGTCGAACACCGGGGAGCTGTTTTTT. Translated: CASSFGVSNTGELFF. Full variable domain (remainder filled in from reference TRBV5-1 and TRBJ2-2): KAGVTQTPRYLIKTRGQQVTLSCSPISGHRSVSWYQQTPGQGLQFLFEYFSETQRNKGNFPGRFSGRQFSNSRSEMNVSTLELGDSALYLCASSFGVSNTGELFFGEGSRLTVL.

This chain uses TRBV18 with TRBJ2-1; no firm D call. The V gene's germline CDR1 is KGHSH and CDR2 LQKENI. CDR3 length: 11 residues. V was cut by 3 bases and J by 11 bases, with 8 bases left in between. The CDR3 nucleotides read TGTGCCAGCTCACCGGGGTTACAGCAGTTCTTC. As protein: CASSPGLQQFF.

Here the CDR3 reads CASSSRGGSEAFF. The CDR3 bases are TGCGCCAGCAGCTCCAGGGGGGGCTCTGAAGCTTTCTTT. The rearrangement uses TRBV5-1 and TRBJ1-1, with 7 bases that match TRBD1. Germline trimming cut 3 bases from V and 6 bases from J; bases unmatched to any gene: 5. This CDR3 is built from 13 residues. Germline V CDR1 and CDR2: SGHRS, YFSETQ.

The chain couples TRBV6-5 to TRBJ1-5; D remains ambiguous. V was cut by 0 bases and J by 6 bases, with 9 bases left in between. Germline assignment: CDR1 MNHEY and CDR2 SVGAGI. This CDR3 has 14 amino acids. CDR3 region: CASSYSGGGQPQHF. The CDR3 DNA is TGTGCCAGCAGTTACTCAGGAGGTGGTCAGCCCCAGCATTTT.

The chain recombines TRBV27 with TRBJ1-2; 7 bases are a match to TRBD1. The CDR3 spans 13 residues. The junction had 5 bases not matched to a gene; V was cut back by 5 bases and J by 5 bases. Per the germline V gene, CDR1 is MNHEY and CDR2 is SMNVEV (reference sequence). CDR3 in DNA: TGTGCCAGCAGTGACAGGGAAGGGTATGGCTACACCTTC. Translating it yields CASSDREGYGYTF.

In its sample, this clonotype was seen once. The V and J genes are TRBV5-4 and TRBJ1-1; 11 bases map to TRBD1. Germline assignment: CDR1 SGHNT and CDR2 YYREEE (reference sequence). With 7 bases clipped from V and 4 bases from J, the junction kept 9 bases outside the gene matches. This CDR3 has 15 amino acids. The CDR3 reads CASEGQGGMGTEAFF. The CDR3, as DNA: TGTGCCAGCGAGGGACAGGGGGGAATGGGCACTGAAGCTTTCTTT.

The V call is TRBV3-1, the J call TRBJ2-1; weak D call: TRBD2 (6 bases). This CDR3 contains 17 residues. The V end lost 1 base, the J end lost 2 bases, and 15 bases lay between the germline ends. Germline V CDR1 and CDR2: LGHDT, YNNKEL (reference sequence). In nucleotides, the CDR3 is TGTGCCAGCAGCCAAGTAATAGGAGGGTTCCCCTACAATGAGCAGTTCTTC. Protein sequence: CASSQVIGGFPYNEQFF.

This clonotype was seen only a few times. The CDR3 sequence is CASSSQTVSYGYTF. The CDR3 coding sequence is TGTGCCAGCAGTTCCCAGACCGTCAGCTATGGCTACACCTTC. The V gene is TRBV12-3 or TRBV12-4, the J gene TRBJ1-2; D ambiguous. V was clipped by 4 bases and J by 4 bases, with 13 bases between them. This CDR3 comprises 14 residues.

The chain recombines TRBV7-9 with TRBJ2-6; 7 nucleotides line up with TRBD1. The CDR3 has 18 amino acids. The ends lost 5 bases at V and 0 bases at J; junction bases unmatched: 10. Germline values: CDR1 SEHNR, CDR2 FQNEAQ (reference sequence). The CDR3 reads CASSRQGSLSSGANVLTF. The DNA for the CDR3 is TGTGCCAGCAGCCGACAGGGCTCATTGAGCTCTGGGGCCAACGTCCTGACTTTC.

V usage is TRBV3-1 and J usage is TRBJ1-2; unclear D gene. Germline assignment: CDR1 LGHDT and CDR2 YNNKEL (reference sequence). Deletions cut 1 base from V and 8 bases from J, with 5 bases between. This CDR3 is built from 11 residues. The CDR3 sequence is CASSQAFGYTF. In DNA, the CDR3 is TGTGCCAGCAGCCAAGCTTTCGGCTACACCTTC.

The chain carries TRBV3-1 and TRBJ1-1; no firm D call. CDR3 size: 15 residues. V lost 4 bases and J 2 bases, leaving 14 bases between the germline ends. Germline lookup yields CDR1 LGHDT and CDR2 YNNKEL (reference sequence). CDR3 amino acids: CASSREGDFNTEAFF. The DNA of the CDR3 is TGTGCCAGCAGCCGGGAGGGCGATTTTAACACTGAAGCTTTCTTT.

The chain combines TRBV5-1 with TRBJ2-1, with TRBD2 as a possible D gene (5 bases). Germline V lookup: CDR1 SGHRS, CDR2 YFSETQ. V shed 0 bases and J shed 13 bases, with 14 bases lying between them. The CDR3 is 13 amino acids. CDR3 residues: CASSLALGSHQFF. In DNA form, the CDR3 reads TGCGCCAGCAGCTTGGCCTTGGGGAGTCATCAGTTCTTC.

DNA for the CDR3: TGTGCCAGCAGTGCCCTGACCTCGACCTTACAGTTCTTC. Amino acids: CASSALTSTLQFF. V and J are TRBV27 and TRBJ2-1, with D unclear. The CDR3 consists of 13 residues. Germline V lookup: CDR1 MNHEY, CDR2 SMNVEV (reference sequence). V was pared by 5 bases and J by 13 bases, with 18 bases between.

This clonotype was seen just once. This chain joins TRBV5-6 and TRBJ1-1, with D unresolved. CDR3 length equals 15 residues. V was trimmed by 3 bases and J by 1 base, leaving 13 bases between them. Germline CDR1 reads SGHDT; CDR2 reads YYEEEE. The CDR3 spells CASSWLGRENTEAFF. In nucleotides, the CDR3 is TGTGCCAGCAGCTGGCTAGGGAGGGAGAACACTGAAGCTTTCTTT.

V and J are TRBV2 and TRBJ1-5, with 7 nucleotides matching TRBD1. In germline, CDR1 is SNHLY, CDR2 FYNNEI. The CDR3 is 15 amino acids. The J segment lost 1 base and the V segment lost 4 bases, leaving 4 bases of the junction unmatched. The CDR3 sequence: CASSGQGSSNQPQHF. The CDR3 coding sequence is TGTGCCAGCAGTGGACAGGGTTCAAGCAATCAGCCCCAGCATTTT. The full variable domain, with the rest looked up from reference TRBV2 and TRBJ1-5, is EPEVTQTPSHQVTQMGQEVILRCVPISNHLYFYWYRQILGQKVEFLVSFYNNEISEKSEIFDDQFSVERPDGSNFTLKIRSTKLEDSAMYFCASSGQGSSNQPQHFGDGTRLSIL.

The chain joins TRBV4-3 to TRBJ1-1, with a tentative D call TRBD1 (6 bases). Trimming removed 0 bases at V and 5 bases at J, with 10 bases between. From germline, CDR1 is LGHNA and CDR2 YSLEER. The CDR3 is 14 amino acids. The DNA of the CDR3 is TGCGCCAGCAGCCAAGATAGGGGGGGTACTGAAGCTTTCTTT. The encoded protein is CASSQDRGGTEAFF.

This chain joins TRBV2 and TRBJ1-2; tentative D call: TRBD1 (6 bases). Per germline, CDR1 SNHLY and CDR2 FYNNEI. CDR3 length: 15 residues. Trimming left V 5 bases short and J 0 bases short, with 13 bases between. The CDR3 DNA sequence: TGTGCCAGCAGTCCGATAGAGGGGGCTAACTATGGCTACACCTTC. It is translated as CASSPIEGANYGYTF.

Only one count was recorded for this clonotype. The chain joins TRBV5-1 to TRBJ2-3; TRBD1 aligns across 9 bases. This CDR3 comprises 15 residues. After removal of 4 bases from V and 2 bases from J, the junction contained 5 bases not matched to a gene. In germline, CDR1 is SGHRS, CDR2 YFSETQ. The chain's CDR3 is CASSPGQGYTDTQYF. The CDR3 region has the DNA TGCGCCAGCAGCCCGGGACAGGGATACACAGATACGCAGTATTTT.

The chain recombines TRBV7-2 with TRBJ2-3; TRBD1 agrees at 7 bases. The trim removed 6 bases at V and 0 bases at J, leaving 6 bases unmatched. From germline, CDR1 is SGHTA and CDR2 FQGNSA. The CDR3 is 15 residues long. The CDR3 DNA reads as TGTGCCAGCAGGTTTACAGGGGATAGCACAGATACGCAGTATTTT. It codes for CASRFTGDSTDTQYF.

This sequence joins TRBV27 and TRBJ2-1; D remains ambiguous. The germline V gene encodes CDR1 MNHEY and CDR2 SMNVEV (reference sequence). V dropped 0 bases and J dropped 9 bases, with 18 bases sitting between them. The CDR3 length is 16 residues. CDR3 amino acids: CASSLSLFSTVSEQFF. For the CDR3, the DNA is TGTGCCAGCAGTTTATCGTTATTTTCAACAGTCAGTGAGCAGTTCTTC.

The chain is built from TRBV5-4 and TRBJ1-5; 7 nucleotides match TRBD1. This CDR3 is 16 amino acids long. J gave up 2 bases and V 2 bases, and 7 bases lay outside the gene matches. Germline V gene data show CDR1 as SGHNT and CDR2 as YYREEE (reference sequence). CDR3 DNA sequence: TGTGCCAGCAGCTTTGCAGGGGGTGGAGGCAATCAGCCCCAGCATTTT. This encodes CASSFAGGGGNQPQHF.

The chain has TRBV29-1 and TRBJ1-1, with 7 nucleotides matching TRBD1. The CDR3 totals 13 residues. With V trimmed by 7 bases and J by 3 bases, 8 bases remained unmatched. The germline V gene has CDR1 SQVTM and CDR2 ANQGSEA. The CDR3 sequence: CSALITGDTEAFF. In DNA, the CDR3 is TGCAGCGCTCTCATTACAGGGGACACTGAAGCTTTCTTT.

This chain links TRBV3-1 with TRBJ2-7, with 14 bases identical to TRBD2. CDR3 length: 15 amino acids. The germline gives CDR1 LGHDT, CDR2 YNNKEL (reference sequence). The J segment lost 6 bases and the V segment lost 4 bases, leaving 5 bases of the junction unmatched. The CDR3: CASSLGLAGGSEQYF. CDR3 bases: TGTGCCAGCAGCCTCGGACTAGCGGGAGGAAGCGAGCAGTACTTC.